In this sample, the clone carrying this T cell receptor beta chain turned up a few times. The antigen is undetermined. TCRdb analysed the RACE reads with MiXCR anew, one entry per CDR3 protein. The data hold roughly 150,000 distinct CDR3 sequences, with 12% observed a single time. This specimen comes from a study of human T cells and chemical hapten exposure. General study points: The donors suffered from alopecia, so their immune response may not match that of healthy people.

V shed 3 bases and J shed 4 bases, with 7 bases lying between them. The CDR3 is made up of 13 amino acids. Germline V lookup: CDR1 LGHDT, CDR2 YNNKEL (reference sequence). The time point denotes: patch test 2, 6 weeks after DPC sensitization. Treatment reported: therapeutic diphenylcyclopropenone sensitization with weekly scalp DPC. This chain uses TRBV3-1 with TRBJ1-3; no definite D call. The sample here was whole blood, taken in connection with sensitization to the hapten diphenylcyclopropenone (DPC). This sequence was found in a woman between 50 and 59 years old with alopecia areata. Some clones in this sample may be carry-over from other donors' samples. CDR3 sequence (DNA): TGTGCCAGCAGCCACGGACCCGGAAACACCATATATTTT. Translated: CASSHGPGNTIYF.